This T cell receptor (beta chain) was documented in a study of TIL therapy for anti-PD-1-resistant metastatic lung cancer. Turning to the study itself: Tumor harvest preceded PD-1/PD-L1 blockade, followed by nivolumab treatment. Median patient age was about 55, ranging about 38-80 years.

The immunoSEQ assay was v3. This table comes from immunoSEQ multiplex PCR, and its TCRdb copy is limited to in-frame clones, with some not included. The table lists tens of thousands of clones, under 75% of them singletons. Time point meaning: pre-treatment sample, taken before nivolumab and TIL therapy. Whole-study findings and limits: Treatment-naive, never-smoker and oncogene-addicted patients were overrepresented in this highly selected cohort.

This CDR3 has 15 amino acids. V shed 4 bases, J shed 4 bases, and the junction held 9 bases outside the gene matches. CDR1 SGHNT and CDR2 YYREEE come from the germline V gene (reference sequence). This clone has more than one count but fewer than ten. Its specificity is unknown. The sequencing used blood, collected at baseline. The sequence derives from a person aged 25 to 85 with non-small cell lung cancer. The chain recombines TRBV5-4 with TRBJ2-7; 9 bases are a match to TRBD1. CDR3 sequence: CASSLQGADRYEQYF. CDR3 nucleotides: TGTGCCAGCAGCCTACAGGGGGCTGATAGGTACGAGCAGTACTTC.